These T cell receptor beta chains were read from a single sample in a study of blood T cell repertoires in COVID-19. Repertoires were generated with immunoSEQ multiplex PCR, while TCRdb's copy carries only in-frame clones and drops some. The table lists over 60,000 clones, 83% of them singletons. Sequencing input: peripheral blood. The receptors derive from a man in his fifties or sixties with COVID-19, enrolled during active disease. Each CDR3 is given with its conserved first and last residue. The order of the fields is V gene, J gene, CDR3 length, CDR3 protein.

v_gene: TRBV5-1
j_gene: TRBJ2-7
len: 15
CDR3aa: CASSLAGTSESEQYF

v_gene: TRBV27
j_gene: TRBJ1-5
len: 19
CDR3aa: CASSLTGGRGSSSNQPQHF

v_gene: TRBV7-9
j_gene: TRBJ2-6
len: 16
CDR3aa: CASTSQGAGGANVLTF

v_gene: TRBV9
j_gene: TRBJ1-6
len: 15
CDR3aa: CASSVGGLSNSPLHF

v_gene: TRBV28
j_gene: TRBJ1-2
len: 16
CDR3aa: CASSPTNPTGIYGYTF

v_gene: TRBV3-1/TRBV3-2
j_gene: TRBJ2-3
len: 17
CDR3aa: CASSLARLAGNTDTQYF

v_gene: TRBV6-5
j_gene: TRBJ2-2
len: 14
CDR3aa: CASRADRGYGELFF

v_gene: TRBV19
j_gene: TRBJ1-5
len: 13
CDR3aa: CASSIGQYQPQHF

v_gene: TRBV5-1
j_gene: TRBJ2-7
len: 13
CDR3aa: CASSLESSYEQYF

v_gene: TRBV29-1
j_gene: TRBJ1-1
len: 14
CDR3aa: CSGSPTVGDTEAFF

v_gene: TRBV11-2
j_gene: TRBJ1-6
len: 15
CDR3aa: CASSPGHLSGSPLHF

v_gene: TRBV19
j_gene: TRBJ1-2
len: 13
CDR3aa: CASSMMASGGYTF

v_gene: TRBV25-1
j_gene: TRBJ2-3
len: 15
CDR3aa: CASSEKTGVSDTQYF

v_gene: TRBV7-2
j_gene: TRBJ1-4
len: 13
CDR3aa: CASSTTPGEKLFF

v_gene: TRBV24-1
j_gene: TRBJ2-5
len: 15
CDR3aa: CATSDTTGLGETQYF

v_gene: TRBV30
j_gene: TRBJ1-5
len: 15
CDR3aa: CAWSVLWGLDQPQHF

v_gene: TRBV6-2/TRBV6-3
j_gene: TRBJ2-7
len: 19
CDR3aa: CASSLLIKRGTSGVGRQYF

v_gene: TRBV9
j_gene: TRBJ2-7
len: 17
CDR3aa: CASSQGQGGLAGYEQYF

v_gene: TRBV2
j_gene: TRBJ2-7
len: 13
CDR3aa: CASSEGQIYEQYF

v_gene: TRBV5-1
j_gene: TRBJ1-2
len: 14
CDR3aa: CASSPSGTNYGYTF

v_gene: TRBV28
j_gene: TRBJ2-2
len: 12
CDR3aa: CASSLRTGELFF

v_gene: TRBV28
j_gene: TRBJ1-2
len: 12
CDR3aa: CASSFPRYGYTF

v_gene: TRBV7-3
j_gene: TRBJ2-3
len: 13
CDR3aa: CASSLEVRDTQYF

v_gene: TRBV5-1
j_gene: TRBJ1-2
len: 15
CDR3aa: CASSLVTGAPGGYTF

v_gene: TRBV7-9
j_gene: TRBJ1-1
len: 15
CDR3aa: CASRTGTGGGTEAFF

v_gene: TRBV13
j_gene: TRBJ2-7
len: 14
CDR3aa: CASSYRHRGHEQYF

v_gene: TRBV6-4
j_gene: TRBJ2-2
len: 13
CDR3aa: CASSEGNTGELFF

v_gene: TRBV9
j_gene: TRBJ2-5
len: 15
CDR3aa: CASSPRQGTSETQYF

v_gene: TRBV4-2
j_gene: TRBJ1-1
len: 15
CDR3aa: CASSQDPGPDTEAFF

v_gene: TRBV28
j_gene: TRBJ1-4
len: 15
CDR3aa: CASSQIRRTNEKLFF

v_gene: TRBV30
j_gene: TRBJ1-6
len: 15
CDR3aa: CAWSPYRGSNSPLHF

v_gene: TRBV29-1
j_gene: TRBJ2-1
len: 12
CDR3aa: CSVVGLQHEQFF

v_gene: TRBV6-5
j_gene: TRBJ2-1
len: 15
CDR3aa: CASSPPPDRAYEQFF

v_gene: TRBV7-8
j_gene: TRBJ1-4
len: 14
CDR3aa: CASSLGTVNVELFF

v_gene: TRBV25-1
j_gene: TRBJ2-7
len: 17
CDR3aa: CASSDSRETSGSYEQYF

v_gene: TRBV4-1
j_gene: TRBJ2-5
len: 17
CDR3aa: CASSQGMRQKYQETQYF

v_gene: TRBV4-3
j_gene: TRBJ2-3
len: 18
CDR3aa: CASSQGPRGGDETDTQYF

v_gene: TRBV7-2
j_gene: TRBJ2-7
len: 14
CDR3aa: CASSLRGGNSEQYF

v_gene: TRBV11-3
j_gene: TRBJ2-1
len: 13
CDR3aa: CASSLDRGYEQFF

v_gene: TRBV25-1
j_gene: TRBJ1-4
len: 14
CDR3aa: CASANRDFGEKLFF

v_gene: TRBV6-6
j_gene: TRBJ1-1
len: 17
CDR3aa: CASSPYFNSQQGTEAFF

v_gene: TRBV13
j_gene: TRBJ2-1
len: 15
CDR3aa: CASSKTSAIGAEQFF

v_gene: TRBV7-2
j_gene: TRBJ2-2
len: 14
CDR3aa: CASSLDRGAGELFF

v_gene: TRBV11-2
j_gene: TRBJ1-3
len: 15
CDR3aa: CASSLRRSPGNTIYF

v_gene: TRBV5-6
j_gene: TRBJ2-7
len: 12
CDR3aa: CASSLLSYEQYF

v_gene: TRBV30
j_gene: TRBJ1-4
len: 13
CDR3aa: CAWSGGSNEKLFF

v_gene: TRBV5-1
j_gene: TRBJ1-1
len: 14
CDR3aa: CASSPMGGGTEAFF

v_gene: TRBV12-3/TRBV12-4
j_gene: TRBJ2-3
len: 13
CDR3aa: CASSLWGQDTQYF